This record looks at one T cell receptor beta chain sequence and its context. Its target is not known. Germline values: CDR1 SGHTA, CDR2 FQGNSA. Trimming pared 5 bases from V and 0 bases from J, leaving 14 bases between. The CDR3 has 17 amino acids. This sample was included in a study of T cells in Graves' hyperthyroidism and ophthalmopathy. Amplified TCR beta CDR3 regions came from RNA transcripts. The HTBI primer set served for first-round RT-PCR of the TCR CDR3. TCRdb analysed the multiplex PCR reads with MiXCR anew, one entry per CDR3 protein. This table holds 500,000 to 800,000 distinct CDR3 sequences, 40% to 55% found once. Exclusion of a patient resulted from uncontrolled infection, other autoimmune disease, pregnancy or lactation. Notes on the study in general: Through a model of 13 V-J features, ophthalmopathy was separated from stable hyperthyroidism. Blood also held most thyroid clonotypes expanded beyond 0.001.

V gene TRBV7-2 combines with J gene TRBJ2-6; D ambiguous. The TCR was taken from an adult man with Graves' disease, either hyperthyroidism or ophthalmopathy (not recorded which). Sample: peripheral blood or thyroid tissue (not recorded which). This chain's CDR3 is CASSQDPVASGANVLTF. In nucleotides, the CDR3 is TGTGCCAGCAGCCAAGACCCGGTCGCCTCTGGGGCCAACGTCCTGACTTTC.